These T cell receptor beta chains were read from a single sample in a study of blood T cell repertoires in COVID-19. TCRdb's copy holds only in-frame clones and misses some; the assay was immunoSEQ multiplex PCR. This table holds 200,000 to 250,000 clones, under 90% found once. Sequencing input: peripheral blood. The receptor source for this set is a woman older than 75 with acute or convalescent COVID-19. Each CDR3 is given with its conserved first and last residue.

V,CDR3
TRBV2,CASSELAGDADTQYF
TRBV9,CASRGEGNTEAFF
TRBV3-1/TRBV3-2,CASSQIKPQGNTEAFF
TRBV2,CASSEEGSDTEAFF
TRBV29-1,CSGWTGGGGGYTF
TRBV7-2,CASSLVNPSVDYGYTF
TRBV7-2,CASSLTGQGALTEAFF
TRBV19,CASSTTRVGYGYTF
TRBV27,CASSLLGQRVPNYGYTF
TRBV5-1,CASSYDRGGYTF
TRBV29-1,CSVARVLGTEAFF
TRBV5-5,CASSLGSTYEQYF
TRBV18,CASSPLQGLGTEAFF
TRBV9,CASSPYRGLSGANVLTF
TRBV28,CASSLSGTERFNQPQHF
TRBV28,CASTRTPGGNEKLFF
TRBV3-1/TRBV3-2,CASSHYLGTDNSPLHF
TRBV7-2,CASSLGGTRGDTQYF
TRBV28,CASSPSSGSYNEQFF
TRBV3-1/TRBV3-2,CASSPRGTEAFF
TRBV3-1/TRBV3-2,CASSPRNSGGPNTGELFF
TRBV5-6,CASSLGGIENYEQYF
TRBV19,CASSIVAGIYYEQYF
TRBV7-2,CASSPTGKMNTEAFF
TRBV25-1,CANPLKRDSTDTQYF
TRBV28,CASSFVTGAPGELFF
TRBV2,CASSVMATQETQYF
TRBV12-3/TRBV12-4,CASSRGYEQYF
TRBV29-1,CSVGRGRNTGELFF
TRBV5-6,CASSPTGNLNTEAFF
TRBV3-1/TRBV3-2,CASSQKQTTEAFF
TRBV6-2/TRBV6-3,CASSSPTYRDSYEQYF
TRBV15,CATSRPTSSRYYGYTF
TRBV19,CASSKTIDSGNTIYF
TRBV18,CASSPSDVNLGGQPQHF
TRBV5-1,CASSPGTGVPETQYF
TRBV19,CASREMNTEAFF
TRBV7-9,CASGRGLNTEAFF
TRBV7-8,CASSGIPGQANYGYTF
TRBV5-1,CASSSGTLLNTDTQYF
TRBV27,CASSPGTGPPLLHNSPLHF
TRBV19,CASRNQRGSEKLFF
TRBV29-1,CSVDELNTEAFF
TRBV5-5,CASSSLLAGAPDTGELFF
TRBV5-1,CASSYSGTSGGIYTDTQYF
TRBV6-2/TRBV6-3,CASSYDGGATDTQYF
TRBV4-2,CASSPTGAGGTQYF
TRBV24-1,CATSDPGYGYTF
TRBV6-5,CASSRPGATNEKLFF
TRBV30,CAWSVQVGVGAFF
TRBV27,CASSGTGGPPYEQYF
TRBV7-9,CASSSPTEMNTEAFF
TRBV3-1/TRBV3-2,CASSLNGQYNEQFF
TRBV11-2,CASSATGISYNEQFF
TRBV19,CASSIGGVMNTEAFF
TRBV6-5,CASSYLENTEAFF
TRBV12-3/TRBV12-4,CASSDRGGYGYTF
TRBV18,CASSPQATQYQETQYF